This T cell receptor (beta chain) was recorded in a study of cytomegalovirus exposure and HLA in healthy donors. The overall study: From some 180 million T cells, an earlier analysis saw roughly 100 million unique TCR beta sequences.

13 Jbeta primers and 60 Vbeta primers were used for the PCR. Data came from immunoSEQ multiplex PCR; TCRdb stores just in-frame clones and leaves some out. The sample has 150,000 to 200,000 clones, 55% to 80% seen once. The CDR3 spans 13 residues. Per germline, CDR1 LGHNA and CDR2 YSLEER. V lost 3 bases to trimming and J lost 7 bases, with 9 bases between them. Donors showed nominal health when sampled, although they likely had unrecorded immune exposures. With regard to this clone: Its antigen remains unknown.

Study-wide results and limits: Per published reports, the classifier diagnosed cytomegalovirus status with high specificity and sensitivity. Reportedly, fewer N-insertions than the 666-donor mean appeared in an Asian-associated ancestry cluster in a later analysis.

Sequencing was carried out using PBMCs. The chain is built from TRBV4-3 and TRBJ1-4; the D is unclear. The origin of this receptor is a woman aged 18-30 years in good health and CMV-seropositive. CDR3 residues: CASSQGDVEKLFF. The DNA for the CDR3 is TGCGCCAGCAGCCAGGGAGACGTTGAAAAACTGTTTTTT.